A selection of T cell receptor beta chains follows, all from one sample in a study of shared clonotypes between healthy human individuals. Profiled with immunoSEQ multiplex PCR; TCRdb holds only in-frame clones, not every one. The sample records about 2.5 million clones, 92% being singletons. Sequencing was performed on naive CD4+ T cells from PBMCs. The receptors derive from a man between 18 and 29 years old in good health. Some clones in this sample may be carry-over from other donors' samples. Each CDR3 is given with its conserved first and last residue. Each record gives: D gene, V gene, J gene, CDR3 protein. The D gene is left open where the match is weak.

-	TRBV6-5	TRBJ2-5	CASSRGIEYQETQYF
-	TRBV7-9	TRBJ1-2	CASSQGIRVNYGYTF
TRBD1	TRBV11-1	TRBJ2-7	CASSLYSATGGSGQYF
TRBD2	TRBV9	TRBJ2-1	CASSPKSLAAFRSYNEQFF
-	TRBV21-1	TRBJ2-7	CASITPGTSGSSFCYEQYF
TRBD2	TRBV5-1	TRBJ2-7	CASSLAPSGPSYEQYF
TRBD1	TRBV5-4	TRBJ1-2	CASRDGTGHYGYTF
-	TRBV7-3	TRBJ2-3	CASSLSAGDTQYF
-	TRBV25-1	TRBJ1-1	CASSEPQGPGNTEAFF
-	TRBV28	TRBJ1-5	CASSFHQPQHF
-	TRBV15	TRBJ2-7	CATSRVRDYEQYF
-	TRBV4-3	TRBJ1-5	CASSQQVKSNQPQHF
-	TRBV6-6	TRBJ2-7	CASSYTGDPTYEQYF
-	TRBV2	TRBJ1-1	CASGGELGTEAFF
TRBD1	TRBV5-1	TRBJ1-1	CASSELTGATEAFF
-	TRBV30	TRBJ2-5	CAWSDYHGVGETQYF
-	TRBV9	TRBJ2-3	CASSVAGGTSTDTQYF
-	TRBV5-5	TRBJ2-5	CASSLPLANQETQYF